The sequence of this TCR beta chain was determined in a study of blood T cell repertoires in COVID-19. Study-level information: Acute-phase and convalescent COVID-19 samples originated in the United States, Italy and Spain.

While infection was still active, Seattle patients were enrolled and then followed longitudinally. Method: immunoSEQ multiplex PCR; TCRdb's copy keeps in-frame clones and lacks some. The sample holds fewer than 450,000 clones, about 90% seen once. The specimen was peripheral blood. This receptor was obtained from a woman between 65 and 79 years old with COVID-19, enrolled during active disease.

CDR3 residues: CASKGAGQKNTEAFF. DNA of the CDR3: TGTGCCAGCAAGGGAGCCGGACAGAAGAACACTGAAGCTTTCTTT. The gene calls are TRBV6-5 and TRBJ1-1, with D possibly matching TRBD1 (6 bases). The germline V and J ends were trimmed by 7 bases and 1 base, with 16 bases remaining between them. This CDR3 has 15 residues. Germline loops: CDR1 MNHEY, CDR2 SVGAGI.